The T cell receptor beta chain under discussion was sequenced for a study of cytomegalovirus exposure and HLA in healthy donors. Study-level background: Out of 398 genotyped donors, 81% belonged to the Caucasian-associated ancestry cluster. Study results and caveats: Previous analysis showed most TCR beta V segments were productive about 90% or about 30% of the time. The likely origin of a cluster of highly shared sequence variants was a sequencing artifact. Cytomegalovirus status was reportedly diagnosed by the classifier with high sensitivity and specificity.

Researchers ran the PCR with 60 Vbeta and 13 Jbeta primers. Clones were sequenced by immunoSEQ multiplex PCR, and TCRdb holds only the in-frame ones, with some missing. The sample contains 160,000 or so clones, roughly 80% of which appear only once. Germline values: CDR1 LGHNA, CDR2 YNFKEQ. Deletions cut 0 bases from V and 3 bases from J, with 11 bases between. This CDR3 contains 15 residues. As concerns this clone: Its antigen is still unknown.

The sequenced sample was PBMCs. The source is a woman aged 25 to 39 in good health and CMV-seropositive. The chain recombines TRBV4-2 with TRBJ2-5; D not resolved. Here the CDR3 reads CASSQDRERKETQYF. The CDR3 DNA sequence: TGTGCCAGCAGCCAAGATCGAGAGAGAAAAGAGACCCAGTACTTC.